The rows below give T cell receptor beta chains drawn from one sample of a study of shared clonotypes between healthy human individuals. The assay was immunoSEQ multiplex PCR, and TCRdb's table has in-frame clones only and misses some. The table includes 2 million to 3 million clones, 93% detected once. Sequenced sample: naive CD4+ T cells from PBMCs. The source is a man aged 18 to 30 in good health. Some clones in this sample may be carry-over from other donors' samples. Both conserved end residues are part of each CDR3. D genes are given only for firm matches. Rows give clone size only sometimes, using once, few, many, or a class for an expanded clone.

>-|TRBV19|12|TRBJ1-2|-
CASSMSGGPKTF
TGTGCCAGTAGTATGTCTGGAGGACCGAAAACCTTC
>-|TRBV10-3|12|TRBJ1-5|-
CAISDEYQPQHF
TGTGCCATCAGTGATGAGTACCAGCCCCAGCATTTT
>-|TRBV4-3|17|TRBJ2-6|-
CASSQGFVLSGANVLTF
TGCGCCAGCAGCCAAGGTTTCGTCCTCTCTGGGGCCAACGTCCTGACTTTC
>-|TRBV28|11|TRBJ2-7|-
CASSPDYEQYF
TGTGCCAGCAGTCCTGATTACGAGCAGTACTTC
>-|TRBV19|15|TRBJ2-1|-
CATETGNAPRSEQFF
TGTGCCACCGAGACCGGGAATGCACCCCGTAGTGAGCAGTTCTTC
>-|TRBV6-1|15|TRBJ2-2|-
CAGGLGSANTGELFF
TGTGCCGGGGGTTTGGGCAGCGCGAACACCGGGGAGCTGTTTTTT
>-|TRBV27|14|TRBJ2-2|-
CASSPGTATGELFF
TGTGCCAGCAGTCCAGGGACCGCCACCGGGGAGCTGTTTTTT
>-|TRBV19|15|TRBJ1-2|-
CASSSSGTANYGYTF
TGTGCCAGTAGTAGTTCAGGGACGGCGAACTATGGCTACACCTTC
>-|TRBV19|14|TRBJ1-2|-
CASSRRGPTYGYTF
TGTGCCAGTAGTCGGCGGGGCCCTACTTATGGCTACACCTTC
>once|TRBV21-1|16|TRBJ2-7|-
CASSKDPGVRSYEQYF
TGTGCCAGCAGCAAAGATCCAGGGGTAAGATCCTACGAGCAGTACTTC
>-|TRBV6-6|16|TRBJ2-7|-
CASSYGLTRSSYEQYF
TGTGCCAGCAGTTACGGACTAACCAGGAGCTCCTACGAGCAGTACTTC
>-|TRBV5-6|13|TRBJ1-2|-
CASSRRANYGYTF
TGTGCCAGCAGCCGACGAGCTAACTATGGCTACACCTTC
>-|TRBV7-9|16|TRBJ2-3|TRBD2
CASSLAFSGSTDTQYF
TGTGCCAGCAGCTTAGCATTTAGCGGGAGCACAGATACGCAGTATTTT
>-|TRBV7-7|15|TRBJ2-1|-
CASSLGGNSYNEQFF
TGTGCCAGCAGCTTAGGCGGGAATTCCTACAATGAGCAGTTCTTC
>-|TRBV10-1|16|TRBJ1-5|TRBD1
CASPPAGTGTNQPQHF
TGCGCCAGTCCTCCGGCCGGGACAGGGACCAATCAGCCCCAGCATTTT
>-|TRBV27|18|TRBJ2-4|TRBD2
CASSFIGTSGRTKNIQYF
TGTGCCAGCAGTTTCATAGGGACTAGCGGGAGAACCAAAAACATTCAGTACTTC
>-|TRBV11-2|15|TRBJ2-6|-
CASSFRGFGANVLTF
TGTGCCAGCAGCTTCAGGGGCTTTGGGGCCAACGTCCTGACTTTC
>-|TRBV27|16|TRBJ1-1|-
CASSLSMAYMNTEAFF
TGTGCCAGCAGTTTATCGATGGCCTACATGAACACTGAAGCTTTCTTT
>once|TRBV7-2|15|TRBJ2-7|TRBD2
CASSPSGKSSYEQYF
TGTGCCAGCAGCCCTAGCGGTAAAAGCTCCTACGAGCAGTACTTC
>-|TRBV5-1|14|TRBJ2-1|-
CASSAGTGGNEQFF
TGCGCCAGCAGCGCAGGGACTGGAGGCAATGAGCAGTTCTTC
>-|TRBV5-4|14|TRBJ2-7|-
CASRPRFGKYEQYF
TGTGCCAGCAGACCCCGGTTCGGGAAGTACGAGCAGTACTTC
>-|TRBV5-1|13|TRBJ1-3|-
CASTLDPGNTIYF
TGCGCCAGCACCCTGGACCCTGGAAACACCATATATTTT
>once|TRBV7-3|14|TRBJ2-7|TRBD2
CASSFGTSDYEQYF
TGTGCCAGCAGCTTCGGGACTAGCGACTACGAGCAGTACTTC
>-|TRBV18|15|TRBJ2-1|-
CASSTGLPTYNEQFF
TGTGCCAGCTCAACGGGACTTCCCACCTACAATGAGCAGTTCTTC
>-|TRBV4-3|15|TRBJ2-3|-
CASSQDRTNTDTQYF
TGCGCCAGCAGCCAAGATAGGACTAACACAGATACGCAGTATTTT
>once|TRBV6-1|14|TRBJ1-2|TRBD1
CASTNTGGNYGYTF
TGTGCCAGCACAAACACAGGGGGCAACTATGGCTACACCTTC
>-|TRBV5-1|15|TRBJ2-3|-
CASSLNSGNTDTQYF
TGCGCCAGCAGCTTGAATTCAGGAAACACAGATACGCAGTATTTT
>-|TRBV5-6|16|TRBJ1-6|TRBD1
CASSLTPGQGNSPLHF
TGTGCCAGCAGCCTGACTCCGGGACAGGGTAATTCACCCCTCCACTTT
>-|TRBV5-4|15|TRBJ2-2|-
CASSLERTNTGELFF
TGTGCCAGCAGCTTGGAACGGACGAACACCGGGGAGCTGTTTTTT
>-|TRBV19|14|TRBJ1-2|-
CASSRGGSNYGYTF
TGTGCCAGTAGCCGCGGAGGGTCTAACTATGGCTACACCTTC
>-|TRBV27|12|TRBJ2-1|-
CASSSGPSALFF
TGTGCCAGCAGTTCTGGTCCCTCGGCGCTGTTCTTC
>-|TRBV29-1|12|TRBJ2-7|TRBD1
CSIQGAYYEQYF
TGCAGCATACAGGGGGCTTACTACGAGCAGTACTTC
>-|TRBV7-6|15|TRBJ1-3|-
CASSLQGSSGNTIYF
TGTGCCAGCAGCTTACAGGGGAGCTCTGGAAACACCATATATTTT
>few|TRBV30|13|TRBJ1-5|-
CAWSVSVDQPQHF
TGTGCCTGGAGTGTGTCGGTTGATCAGCCCCAGCATTTT
>-|TRBV6-1|15|TRBJ1-1|-
CASSEARTGNTEAFF
TGTGCCAGCAGTGAAGCGCGGACCGGGAACACTGAAGCTTTCTTT
>-|TRBV9|15|TRBJ2-5|-
CASSVAGQGQGTQYF
TGTGCCAGCAGCGTAGCTGGGCAGGGCCAAGGGACCCAGTACTTC
>-|TRBV5-1|16|TRBJ2-3|TRBD1
CASSQAGAGGMMTQYF
TGCGCCAGCAGCCAAGCCGGCGCAGGGGGTATGATGACGCAGTATTTT